These 6 T cell receptor beta chains came from one sample sequenced in a study of long-term antiretroviral therapy in people with HIV. Researchers ran immunoSEQ v3.0 at survey level. Profiled with immunoSEQ multiplex PCR; TCRdb holds only in-frame clones, not every one. This sample has fewer than 30,000 clones; about 91% occur once, and the top ten carry about 8.5%. The sequenced sample was unsorted PBMCs, obtained 1.8 years before starting antiretroviral therapy. These receptors all stem from a man in his fifties with HIV.

The rearrangement uses TRBV6-5 and TRBJ1-2; 7 nucleotides line up with TRBD1. V gave up 6 bases and J gave up 8 bases; unmatched junction bases: 12. CDR3 length: 14 amino acids. In germline, CDR1 is MNHEY, CDR2 SVGAGI. CDR3 nucleotide sequence: TGTGCCAGCAGGAAACCGGGACAGAGTTCCGGCTACACCTTC. It is translated as CASRKPGQSSGYTF.

The genes are TRBV9 and TRBJ1-1; TRBD1 agrees at 10 bases. This CDR3 is built from 15 residues. V lost 0 bases, J lost 11 bases, and 10 bases stayed unmatched. Germline V gene lookup returns CDR1 SGDLS and CDR2 YYNGEE. CDR3 sequence reads: CASSVGGTGVYEAFF. The CDR3 DNA follows: TGTGCCAGCAGCGTAGGCGGGACAGGGGTTTATGAGGCTTTCTTT.

The V and J genes are TRBV5-1 and TRBJ1-4, with D perhaps TRBD1 (6 bases). The CDR3 sequence is 17 residues long. Germline assignment: CDR1 SGHRS and CDR2 YFSETQ. V dropped 3 bases and J dropped 0 bases, with 15 bases sitting between them. The CDR3 DNA reads as TGCGCCAGCAGCTACGACTTCAGGGGATCAACTAATGAAAAACTGTTTTTT. Translating gives CASSYDFRGSTNEKLFF.

The sample holds one count of this clone. V usage is TRBV5-1 and J usage is TRBJ1-1; D possibly corresponds to TRBD1 (5 bases). V lost 2 bases, J lost 12 bases, and 14 bases lay in between. This CDR3 has 12 residues. Germline V lookup: CDR1 SGHRS, CDR2 YFSETQ. CDR3 sequence (DNA): TGCGCCAGCAGCTTCGAGGCCGGGGGAACTTTCTTT. Translating it yields CASSFEAGGTFF.

This clone has only one observation. The V call is TRBV7-9, the J call TRBJ2-7, with D uncertain. This CDR3 comprises 12 residues. Germline V gene data show CDR1 as SEHNR and CDR2 as FQNEAQ (reference sequence). The V and J ends lost 7 bases and 3 bases respectively, with 10 bases between them. CDR3 DNA: TGTGCCAGCACCAACGTATACTACGAGCAGTACTTC. Translation gives CASTNVYYEQYF.

This clone was counted once. The rearrangement links TRBV6-5 to TRBJ2-7; D is possibly TRBD1 (5 bases). The CDR3 is 15 residues long. V gave up 8 bases and J gave up 0 bases, with 17 bases separating them. From germline, CDR1 is MNHEY and CDR2 SVGAGI. DNA of the CDR3: TGTGCCAGCCGAGGTTATGAGGACAACTCCTACGAGCAGTACTTC. Protein: CASRGYEDNSYEQYF.